This T cell receptor beta chain was observed in a study of cytomegalovirus exposure and HLA in healthy donors. PCR involved 60 Vbeta and 13 Jbeta primers. The method was immunoSEQ multiplex PCR; TCRdb's version includes in-frame clones alone and lacks a portion of them. The sample shows about 150,000 clones, 65% to 80% of them seen only once. The CDR3 sequence is 17 residues long. V shed 1 base, J shed 2 bases, and the junction held 4 bases outside the gene matches. The germline V gene has CDR1 SGDLS and CDR2 YYNGEE. The chain couples TRBV9 to TRBJ2-2; 11 bases match TRBD2. Material: PBMCs. The TCR comes from a man aged 40-50 years in good health and CMV-seropositive. In DNA, the CDR3 is TGTGCCAGCAGCGTACCGGGACTAGCGGTTAACACCGGGGAGCTGTTTTTT. Translated: CASSVPGLAVNTGELFF.